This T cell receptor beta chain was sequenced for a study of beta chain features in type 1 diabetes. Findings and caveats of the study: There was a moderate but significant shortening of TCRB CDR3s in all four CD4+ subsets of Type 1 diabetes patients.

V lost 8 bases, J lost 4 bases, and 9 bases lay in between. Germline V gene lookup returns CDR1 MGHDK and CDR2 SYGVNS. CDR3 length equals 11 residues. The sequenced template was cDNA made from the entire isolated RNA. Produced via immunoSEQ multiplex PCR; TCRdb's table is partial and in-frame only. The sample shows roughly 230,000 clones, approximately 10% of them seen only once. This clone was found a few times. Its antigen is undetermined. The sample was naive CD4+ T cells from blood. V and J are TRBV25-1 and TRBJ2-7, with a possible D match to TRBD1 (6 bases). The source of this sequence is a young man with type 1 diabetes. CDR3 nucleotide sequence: TGTGCCAGCGGTAGGGGGTACGAGCAGTACTTC. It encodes CASGRGYEQYF.